This TCR delta chain was recovered during a study of gamma-delta T cells after stem cell transplantation. TCRdb reapplied CATT to the RT-PCR reads. Of under 5,500 delta-chain clones detected, just over 9.5% appear once; the ten largest clones hold approximately 13%. This clone is medium-sized in the sample. This CDR3 is 19 amino acids long. V shed 1 base and J 0 bases; nucleotides not matched to a gene: 7. The germline V gene encodes CDR1 GEAIGNYY and CDR2 EKD. The specimen sequenced was gamma-delta T cells. This sequence was found in a human donor. It is not recorded whose cells these are; they may come from a transplant donor. V usage is TRDV2 and J usage is TRDJ3, with TRDD3 matching over 8 bases. CDR3 protein: CACDTTGGSSSWDTRQMFF. In DNA, the CDR3 is TGTGCCTGTGACACTACTGGGGGTTCGAGCTCCTGGGACACCCGACAGATGTTTTTC.